This section outlines one TCR beta chain sequence together with its context. The CDR3 covers 13 residues. The germline gives CDR1 LNHDA, CDR2 SQIVND (reference sequence). The junction had 4 bases not matched to a gene; V was cut back by 6 bases and J by 5 bases. Those enrolled in Seattle joined during active infection and were followed longitudinally afterward. The data were taken from a study of blood T cell repertoires in COVID-19. Study overall: The United States, Italy and Spain were the sources of the acute and convalescent COVID-19 samples.

As originally analysed: Using reference gene primer amplification, nucleated cell counts were estimated. Sequenced by immunoSEQ multiplex PCR; TCRdb stores in-frame clones only, minus some. V and J calls and clone size are as listed in that table; D and trimming were resolved from the DNA. Of approximately 500,000 clones in the sample, about 88% were seen once. The sequenced sample consisted of peripheral blood. This sequence was found in a young man with COVID-19, enrolled during active disease. The chain links TRBV19 to TRBJ2-7, with 10 nucleotides matching TRBD1. CDR3 sequence (DNA): TGTGCCAGTAGCAGGACAGGGGGACACGAGCAGTACTTC. Translated: CASSRTGGHEQYF.